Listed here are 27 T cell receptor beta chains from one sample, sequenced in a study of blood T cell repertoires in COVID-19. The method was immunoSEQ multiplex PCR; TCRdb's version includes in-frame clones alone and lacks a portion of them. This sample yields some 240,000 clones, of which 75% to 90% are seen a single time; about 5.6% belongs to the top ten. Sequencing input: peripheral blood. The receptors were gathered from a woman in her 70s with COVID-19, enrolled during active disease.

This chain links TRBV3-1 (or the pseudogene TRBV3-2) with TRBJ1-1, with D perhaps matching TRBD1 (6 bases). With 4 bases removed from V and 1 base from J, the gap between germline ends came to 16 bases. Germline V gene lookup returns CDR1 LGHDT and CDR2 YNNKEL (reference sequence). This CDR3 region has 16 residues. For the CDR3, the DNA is TGTGCCAGCAGCCCACCTCCACCAGGGGCGAACACTGAAGCTTTCTTT. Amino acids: CASSPPPPGANTEAFF.

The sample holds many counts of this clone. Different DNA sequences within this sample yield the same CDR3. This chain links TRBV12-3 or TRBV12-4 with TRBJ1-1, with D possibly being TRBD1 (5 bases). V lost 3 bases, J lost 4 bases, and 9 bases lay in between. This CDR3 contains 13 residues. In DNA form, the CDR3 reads TGTGCCAGCAGTTTCCAGGGTTCCACTGAAGCTTTCTTT. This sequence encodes CASSFQGSTEAFF.

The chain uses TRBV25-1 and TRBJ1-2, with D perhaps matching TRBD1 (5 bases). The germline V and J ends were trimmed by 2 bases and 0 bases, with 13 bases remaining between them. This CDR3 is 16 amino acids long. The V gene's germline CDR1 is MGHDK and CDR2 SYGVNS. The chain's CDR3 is CASSEGGRRANYGYTF. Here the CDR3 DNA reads TGTGCCAGCAGTGAAGGGGGGAGGCGGGCTAACTATGGCTACACCTTC.

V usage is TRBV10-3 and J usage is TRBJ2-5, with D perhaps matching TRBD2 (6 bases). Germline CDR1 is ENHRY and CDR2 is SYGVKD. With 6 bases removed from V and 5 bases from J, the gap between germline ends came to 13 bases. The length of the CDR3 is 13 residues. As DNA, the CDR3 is TGTGCCATCAGGGGAGGCCCTGGGGAGACCCAGTACTTC. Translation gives CAIRGGPGETQYF.

CDR3 sequence: CASSRDRAYEQYF. The CDR3 DNA reads TGCGCCAGCAGCCGAGACAGAGCCTACGAGCAGTACTTC. The rearrangement joins TRBV5-1 to TRBJ2-7; a weak D match, TRBD1 (5 bases). The CDR3 is 13 residues long. Trimming shortened V by 4 bases and J by 2 bases, and 10 bases separated the two germline ends. From germline, CDR1 is SGHRS and CDR2 YFSETQ.

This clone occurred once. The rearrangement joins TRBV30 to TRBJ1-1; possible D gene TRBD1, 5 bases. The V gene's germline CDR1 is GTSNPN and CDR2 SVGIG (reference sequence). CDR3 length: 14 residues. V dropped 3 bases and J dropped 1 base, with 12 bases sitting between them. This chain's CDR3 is CAWSKGLGNTEAFF. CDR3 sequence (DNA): TGTGCCTGGAGCAAGGGACTTGGGAACACTGAAGCTTTCTTT.

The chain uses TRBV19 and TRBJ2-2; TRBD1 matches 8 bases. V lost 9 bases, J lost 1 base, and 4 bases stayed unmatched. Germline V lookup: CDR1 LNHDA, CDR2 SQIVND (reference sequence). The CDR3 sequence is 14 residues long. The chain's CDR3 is CASMGTGNTGELFF. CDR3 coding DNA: TGTGCCAGCATGGGGACAGGGAACACCGGGGAGCTGTTTTTT.

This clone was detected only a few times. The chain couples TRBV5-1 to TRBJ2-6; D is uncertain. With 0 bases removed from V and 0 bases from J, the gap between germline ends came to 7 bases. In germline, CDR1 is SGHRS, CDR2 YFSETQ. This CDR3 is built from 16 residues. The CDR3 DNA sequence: TGCGCCAGCAGCTTGGGTCAGTACTCTGGGGCCAACGTCCTGACTTTC. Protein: CASSLGQYSGANVLTF.

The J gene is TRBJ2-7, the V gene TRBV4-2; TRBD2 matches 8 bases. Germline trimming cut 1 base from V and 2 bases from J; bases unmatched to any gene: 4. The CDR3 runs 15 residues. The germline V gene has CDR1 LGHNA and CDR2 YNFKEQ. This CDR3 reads CASSQVGTSPYEQYF. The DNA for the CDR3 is TGTGCCAGCAGCCAAGTCGGGACTAGTCCCTACGAGCAGTACTTC.

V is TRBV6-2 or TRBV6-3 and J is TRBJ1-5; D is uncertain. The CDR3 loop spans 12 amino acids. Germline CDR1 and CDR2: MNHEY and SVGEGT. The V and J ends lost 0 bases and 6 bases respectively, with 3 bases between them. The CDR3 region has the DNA TGTGCCAGCAGTTACTCCGGTCAGCCCCAGCATTTT. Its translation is CASSYSGQPQHF.

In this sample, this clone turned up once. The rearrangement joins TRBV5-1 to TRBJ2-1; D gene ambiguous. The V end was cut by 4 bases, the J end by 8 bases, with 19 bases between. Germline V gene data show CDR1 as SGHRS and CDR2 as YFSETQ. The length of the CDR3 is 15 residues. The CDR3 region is CASSQMASAPDEQFF. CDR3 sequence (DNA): TGCGCCAGCAGCCAGATGGCGTCAGCGCCGGATGAGCAGTTCTTC.

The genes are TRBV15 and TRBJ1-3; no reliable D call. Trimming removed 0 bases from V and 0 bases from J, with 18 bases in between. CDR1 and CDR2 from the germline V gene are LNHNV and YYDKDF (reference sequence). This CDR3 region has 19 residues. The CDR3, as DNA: TGTGCCACCAGCAGAGAAAGAATGATAGTCCCGAGCTCTGGAAACACCATATATTTT. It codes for CATSRERMIVPSSGNTIYF.

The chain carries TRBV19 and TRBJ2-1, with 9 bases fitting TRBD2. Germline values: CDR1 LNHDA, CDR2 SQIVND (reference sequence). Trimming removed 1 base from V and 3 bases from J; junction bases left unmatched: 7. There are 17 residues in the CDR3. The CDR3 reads CASSIVLGTSRYNEQFF. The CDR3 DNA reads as TGTGCCAGTAGTATAGTCTTAGGGACTAGCCGCTACAATGAGCAGTTCTTC.

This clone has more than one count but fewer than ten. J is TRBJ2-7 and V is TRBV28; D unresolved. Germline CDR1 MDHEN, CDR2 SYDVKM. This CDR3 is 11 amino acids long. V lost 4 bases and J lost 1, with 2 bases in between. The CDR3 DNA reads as TGTGCCAGCAGTTCGTCCTACGAGCAGTACTTC. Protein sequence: CASSSSYEQYF.

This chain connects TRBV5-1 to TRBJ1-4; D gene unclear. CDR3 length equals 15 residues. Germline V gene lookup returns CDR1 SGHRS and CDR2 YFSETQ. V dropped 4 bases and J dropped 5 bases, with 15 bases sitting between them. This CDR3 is CASSVRPGFNEKLFF. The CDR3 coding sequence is TGCGCCAGCAGCGTCAGACCAGGTTTCAATGAAAAACTGTTTTTT.

This CDR3 is CASSLVSQAYNEQFF. CDR3 coding DNA: TGCGCCAGCAGCTTGGTTTCGCAGGCCTACAATGAGCAGTTCTTC. The chain employs TRBV5-1 and TRBJ2-1; D is undetermined. Trimming left V 0 bases short and J 2 bases short, with 9 bases between. CDR1 is SGHRS, CDR2 YFSETQ, per germline. The CDR3 is 15 amino acids. Filled out from reference TRBV5-1 and TRBJ2-1, the complete variable domain reads KAGVTQTPRYLIKTRGQQVTLSCSPISGHRSVSWYQQTPGQGLQFLFEYFSETQRNKGNFPGRFSGRQFSNSRSEMNVSTLELGDSALYLCASSLVSQAYNEQFFGPGTRLTVL.

The DNA for the CDR3 is TGTGCCAGCAGCCAAGATCCACAGGCGGTGCCAGTCTCTGGGGCCAACGTCCTGACTTTC. Amino acid sequence: CASSQDPQAVPVSGANVLTF. The chain joins TRBV3-1 (or the pseudogene TRBV3-2) to TRBJ2-6; the D gene is possibly TRBD1 (5 bases). This CDR3 is 20 amino acids long. Germline CDR1 and CDR2: LGHDT and YNNKEL (reference sequence). V was trimmed by 0 bases and J by 0 bases, leaving 18 bases between them.

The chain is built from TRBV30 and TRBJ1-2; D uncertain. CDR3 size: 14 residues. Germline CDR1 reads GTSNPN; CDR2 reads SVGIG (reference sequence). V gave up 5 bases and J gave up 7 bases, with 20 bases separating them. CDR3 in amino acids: CAWDPGEGLVGYTF. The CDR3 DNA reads TGTGCCTGGGACCCCGGGGAGGGTTTGGTTGGCTACACCTTC.

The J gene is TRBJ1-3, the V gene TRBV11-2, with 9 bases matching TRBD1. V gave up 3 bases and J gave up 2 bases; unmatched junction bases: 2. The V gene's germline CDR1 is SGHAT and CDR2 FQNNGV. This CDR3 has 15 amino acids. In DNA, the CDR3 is TGTGCCAGCAGCTTTACAGGGGGCCCTGGAAACACCATATATTTT. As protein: CASSFTGGPGNTIYF.

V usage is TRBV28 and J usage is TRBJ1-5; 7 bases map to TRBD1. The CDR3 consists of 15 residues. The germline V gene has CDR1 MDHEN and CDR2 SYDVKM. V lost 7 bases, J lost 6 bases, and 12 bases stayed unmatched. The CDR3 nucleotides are TGTGCCAGCACTCCCGACAGGGCACAAGGTCAGCCCCAGCATTTT. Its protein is CASTPDRAQGQPQHF.

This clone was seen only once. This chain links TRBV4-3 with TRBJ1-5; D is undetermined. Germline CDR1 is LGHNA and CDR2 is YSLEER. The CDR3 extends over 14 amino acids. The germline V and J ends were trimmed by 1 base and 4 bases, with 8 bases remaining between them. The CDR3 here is CASSQGLGNQPQHF. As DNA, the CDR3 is TGCGCCAGCAGCCAAGGACTTGGGAATCAGCCCCAGCATTTT.

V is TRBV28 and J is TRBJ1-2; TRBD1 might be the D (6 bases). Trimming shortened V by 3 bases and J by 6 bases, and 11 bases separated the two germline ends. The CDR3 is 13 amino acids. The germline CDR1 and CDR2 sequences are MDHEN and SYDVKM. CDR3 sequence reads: CASSFRGGHGYTF. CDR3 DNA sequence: TGTGCCAGCAGTTTTCGGGGGGGCCATGGCTACACCTTC.

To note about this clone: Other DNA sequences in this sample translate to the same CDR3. The CDR3 loop is CASSRGQGSYEQYF. The CDR3 DNA follows: TGTGCCAGCAGCCGGGGACAGGGCTCCTACGAGCAGTACTTC. The rearrangement uses TRBV2 and TRBJ2-7, with 9 bases matching TRBD1. Germline-derived CDR1 and CDR2 are SNHLY and FYNNEI. The CDR3 length is 14 residues. V was pared by 6 bases and J by 0 bases, with 3 bases of the junction left unmatched. The whole variable domain, filled in from reference TRBV2 and TRBJ2-7, reads EPEVTQTPSHQVTQMGQEVILRCVPISNHLYFYWYRQILGQKVEFLVSFYNNEISEKSEIFDDQFSVERPDGSNFTLKIRSTKLEDSAMYFCASSRGQGSYEQYFGPGTRLTVT.

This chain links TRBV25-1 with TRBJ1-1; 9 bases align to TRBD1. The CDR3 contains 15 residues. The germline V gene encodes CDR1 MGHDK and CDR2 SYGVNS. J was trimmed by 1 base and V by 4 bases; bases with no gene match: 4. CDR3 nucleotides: TGTGCCAGCAGTGCCTCGGACAGGGGGAACACTGAAGCTTTCTTT. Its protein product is CASSASDRGNTEAFF.

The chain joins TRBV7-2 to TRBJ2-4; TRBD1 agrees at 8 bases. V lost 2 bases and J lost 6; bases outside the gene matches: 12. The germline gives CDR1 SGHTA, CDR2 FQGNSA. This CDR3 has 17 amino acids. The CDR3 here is CASSLTGQGLGVNIQYF. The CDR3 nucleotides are TGTGCCAGCAGCTTAACCGGACAGGGCTTGGGGGTAAACATTCAGTACTTC.

CDR3 nucleotide sequence: TGTGCCAGCAGCTTTTCGGGCCAAGAGACCCAGTACTTC. Encoded protein: CASSFSGQETQYF. The chain recombines TRBV7-8 with TRBJ2-5, with D uncertain. Germline V gene lookup returns CDR1 SGHVS and CDR2 FQNEAQ. Trimming took off 3 bases at V and 1 base at J, with 6 bases between the two ends. The CDR3 spans 13 residues.

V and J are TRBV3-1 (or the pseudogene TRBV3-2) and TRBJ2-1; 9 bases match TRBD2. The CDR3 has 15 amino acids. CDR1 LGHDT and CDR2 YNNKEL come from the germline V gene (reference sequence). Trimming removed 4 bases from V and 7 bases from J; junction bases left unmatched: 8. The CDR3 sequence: CASSPSGLAINEQFF. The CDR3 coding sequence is TGTGCCAGCAGCCCAAGCGGACTAGCGATTAATGAGCAGTTCTTC.